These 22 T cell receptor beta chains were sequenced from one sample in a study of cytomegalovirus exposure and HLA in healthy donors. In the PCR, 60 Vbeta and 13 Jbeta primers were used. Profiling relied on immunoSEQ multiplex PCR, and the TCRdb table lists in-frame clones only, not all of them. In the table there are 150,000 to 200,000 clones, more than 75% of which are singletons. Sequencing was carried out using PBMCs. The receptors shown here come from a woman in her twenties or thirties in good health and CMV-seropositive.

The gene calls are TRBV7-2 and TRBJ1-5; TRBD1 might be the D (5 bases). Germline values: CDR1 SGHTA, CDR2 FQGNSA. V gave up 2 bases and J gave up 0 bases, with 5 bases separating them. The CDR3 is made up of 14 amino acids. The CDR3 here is CASSLRGSNQPQHF. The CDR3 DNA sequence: TGTGCCAGCAGCTTAAGGGGTAGCAATCAGCCCCAGCATTTT.

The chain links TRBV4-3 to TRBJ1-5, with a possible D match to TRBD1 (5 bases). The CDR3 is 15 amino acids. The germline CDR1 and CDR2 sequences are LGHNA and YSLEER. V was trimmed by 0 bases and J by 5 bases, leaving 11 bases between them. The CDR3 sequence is CASSQDGRGDQPQHF. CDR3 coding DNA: TGCGCCAGCAGCCAAGATGGGCGGGGCGATCAGCCCCAGCATTTT.

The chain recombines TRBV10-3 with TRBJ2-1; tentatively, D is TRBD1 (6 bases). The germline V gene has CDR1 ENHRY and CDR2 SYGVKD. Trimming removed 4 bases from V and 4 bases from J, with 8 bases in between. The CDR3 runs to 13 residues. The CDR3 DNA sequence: TGTGCCATCAGTGGGACAGAGTACAATGAGCAGTTCTTC. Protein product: CAISGTEYNEQFF.

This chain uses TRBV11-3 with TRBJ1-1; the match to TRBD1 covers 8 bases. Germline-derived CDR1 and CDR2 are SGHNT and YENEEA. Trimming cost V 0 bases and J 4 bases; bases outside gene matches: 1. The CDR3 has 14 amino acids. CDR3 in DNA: TGTGCCAGCAGCTTAGAGACAGGGGCCACTGAAGCTTTCTTT. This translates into CASSLETGATEAFF.

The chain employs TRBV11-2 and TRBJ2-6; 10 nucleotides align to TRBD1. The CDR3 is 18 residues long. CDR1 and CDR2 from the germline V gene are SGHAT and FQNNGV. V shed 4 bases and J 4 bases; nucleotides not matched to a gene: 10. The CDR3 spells CASSSRPGTGAGANVLTF. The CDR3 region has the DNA TGTGCCAGCAGCTCTCGTCCCGGGACAGGGGCCGGGGCCAACGTCCTGACTTTC.

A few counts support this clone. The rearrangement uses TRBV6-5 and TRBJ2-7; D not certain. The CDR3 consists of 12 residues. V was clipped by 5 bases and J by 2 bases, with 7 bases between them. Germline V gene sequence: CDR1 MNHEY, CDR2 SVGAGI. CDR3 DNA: TGTGCCAGCAGTCCCTCCCCCTACGAGCAGTACTTC. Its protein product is CASSPSPYEQYF.

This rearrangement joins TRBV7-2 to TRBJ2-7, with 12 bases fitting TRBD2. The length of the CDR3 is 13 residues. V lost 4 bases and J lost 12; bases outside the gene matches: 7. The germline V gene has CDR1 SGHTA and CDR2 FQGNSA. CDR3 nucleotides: TGTGCCAGCAGCTCCGTCACTAGCGGGGGGTGGTACTTC. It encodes CASSSVTSGGWYF.

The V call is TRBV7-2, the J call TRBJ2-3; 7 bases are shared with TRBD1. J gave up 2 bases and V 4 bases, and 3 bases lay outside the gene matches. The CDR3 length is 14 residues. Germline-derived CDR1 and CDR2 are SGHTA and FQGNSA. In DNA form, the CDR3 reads TGTGCCAGCAGCTCAGGGGGATACACAGATACGCAGTATTTT. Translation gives CASSSGGYTDTQYF.

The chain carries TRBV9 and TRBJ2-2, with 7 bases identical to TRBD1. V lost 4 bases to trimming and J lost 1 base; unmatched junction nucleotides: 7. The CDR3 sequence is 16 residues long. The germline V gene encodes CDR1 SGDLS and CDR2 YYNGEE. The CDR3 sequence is CASSTGVEWNTGELFF. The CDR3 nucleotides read TGTGCCAGCAGCACAGGGGTCGAGTGGAACACCGGGGAGCTGTTTTTT. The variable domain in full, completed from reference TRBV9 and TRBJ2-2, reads DSGVTQTPKHLITATGQRVTLRCSPRSGDLSVYWYQQSLDQGLQFLIQYYNGEERAKGNILERFSAQQFPDLHSELNLSSLELGDSALYFCASSTGVEWNTGELFFGEGSRLTVL.

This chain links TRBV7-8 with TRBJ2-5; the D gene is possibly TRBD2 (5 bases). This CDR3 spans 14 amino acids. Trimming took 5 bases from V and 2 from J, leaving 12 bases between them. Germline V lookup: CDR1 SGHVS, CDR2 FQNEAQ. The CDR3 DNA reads TGTGCCAGCAGCCGAAGGGAGTATCAAGAGACCCAGTACTTC. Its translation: CASSRREYQETQYF. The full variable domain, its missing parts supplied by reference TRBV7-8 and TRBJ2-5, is GAGVSQSPRYKVAKRGQDVALRCDPISGHVSLFWYQQALGQGPEFLTYFQNEAQLDKSGLPSDRFFAERPEGSVSTLKIQRTQQEDSAVYLCASSRREYQETQYFGPGTRLLVL.

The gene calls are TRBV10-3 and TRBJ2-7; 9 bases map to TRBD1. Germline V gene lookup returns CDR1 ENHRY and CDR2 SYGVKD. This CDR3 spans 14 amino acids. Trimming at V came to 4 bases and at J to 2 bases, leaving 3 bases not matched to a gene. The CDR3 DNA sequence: TGTGCCATCAGTGGACAGGGGGAAACCTACGAGCAGTACTTC. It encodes CAISGQGETYEQYF.

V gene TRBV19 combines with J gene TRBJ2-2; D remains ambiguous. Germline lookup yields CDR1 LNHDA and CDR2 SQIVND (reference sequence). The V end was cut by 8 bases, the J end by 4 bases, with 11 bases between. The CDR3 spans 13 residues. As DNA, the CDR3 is TGTGCCAGTGGAGCATTGAGCACCGGGGAGCTGTTTTTT. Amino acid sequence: CASGALSTGELFF.

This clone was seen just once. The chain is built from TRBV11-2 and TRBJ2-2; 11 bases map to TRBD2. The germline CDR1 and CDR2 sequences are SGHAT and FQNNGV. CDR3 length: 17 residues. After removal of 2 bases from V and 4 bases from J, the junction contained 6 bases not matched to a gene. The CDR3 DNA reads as TGTGCCAGCAGCTTATTTTTAGCGGGGGGGATCACCGGGGAGCTGTTTTTT. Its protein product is CASSLFLAGGITGELFF.

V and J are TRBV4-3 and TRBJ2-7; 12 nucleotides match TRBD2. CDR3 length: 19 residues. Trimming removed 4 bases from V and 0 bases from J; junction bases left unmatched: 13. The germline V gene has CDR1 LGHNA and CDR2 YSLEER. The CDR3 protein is CASSRYALAGGISSYEQYF. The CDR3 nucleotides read TGCGCCAGCAGCCGTTATGCTCTAGCGGGGGGGATAAGCTCCTACGAGCAGTACTTC.

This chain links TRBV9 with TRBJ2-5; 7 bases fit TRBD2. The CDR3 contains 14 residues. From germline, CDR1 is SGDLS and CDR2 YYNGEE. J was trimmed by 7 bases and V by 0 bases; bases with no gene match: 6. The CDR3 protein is CASSVEDSGGTQYF. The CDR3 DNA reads TGTGCCAGCAGCGTAGAGGATTCGGGGGGGACCCAGTACTTC.

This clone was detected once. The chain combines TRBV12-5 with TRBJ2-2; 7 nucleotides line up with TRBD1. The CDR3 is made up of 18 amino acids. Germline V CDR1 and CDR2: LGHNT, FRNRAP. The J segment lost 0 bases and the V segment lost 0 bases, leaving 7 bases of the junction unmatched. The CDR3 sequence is CASGLVRTGQANTGELFF. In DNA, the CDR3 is TGTGCTAGTGGTTTGGTAAGGACAGGTCAGGCGAACACCGGGGAGCTGTTTTTT.

The DNA for the CDR3 is TGTGCCAGCAGCGTAGGGGCGGGGGGGCGAAATACGCAGTATTTT. Its translation is CASSVGAGGRNTQYF. This chain links TRBV9 with TRBJ2-3, with TRBD2 identical over 9 bases. V was pared by 0 bases and J by 7 bases, with 6 bases of the junction left unmatched. Germline V gene lookup returns CDR1 SGDLS and CDR2 YYNGEE. The CDR3 consists of 15 residues. Together with reference TRBV9 and TRBJ2-3, the CDR3 gives the full variable domain: DSGVTQTPKHLITATGQRVTLRCSPRSGDLSVYWYQQSLDQGLQFLIQYYNGEERAKGNILERFSAQQFPDLHSELNLSSLELGDSALYFCASSVGAGGRNTQYFGPGTRLTVL.

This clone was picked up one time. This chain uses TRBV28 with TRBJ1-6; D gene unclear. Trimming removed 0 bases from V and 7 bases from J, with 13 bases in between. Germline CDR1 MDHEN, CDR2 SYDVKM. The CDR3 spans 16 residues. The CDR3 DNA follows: TGTGCCAGCAGTTTATGGGGGTCGGGGATGAATTCACCCCTCCACTTT. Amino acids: CASSLWGSGMNSPLHF. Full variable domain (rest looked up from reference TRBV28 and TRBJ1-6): DVKVTQSSRYLVKRTGEKVFLECVQDMDHENMFWYRQDPGLGLRLIYFSYDVKMKEKGDIPEGYSVSREKKERFSLILESASTNQTSMYLCASSLWGSGMNSPLHFGNGTRLTVT.

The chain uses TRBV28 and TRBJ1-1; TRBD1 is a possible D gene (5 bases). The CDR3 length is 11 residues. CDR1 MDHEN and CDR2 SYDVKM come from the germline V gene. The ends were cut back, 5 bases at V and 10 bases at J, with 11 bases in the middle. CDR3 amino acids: CASSHTGRAFF. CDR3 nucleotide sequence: TGTGCCAGCAGTCACACAGGAAGAGCTTTCTTT.

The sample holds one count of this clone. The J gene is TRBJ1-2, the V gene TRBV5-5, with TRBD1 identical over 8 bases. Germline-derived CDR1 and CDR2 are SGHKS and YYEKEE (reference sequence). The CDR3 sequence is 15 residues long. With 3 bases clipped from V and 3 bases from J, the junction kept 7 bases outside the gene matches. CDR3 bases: TGTGCCAGCAGCTACACCCTACAGGGGGACTATGGCTACACCTTC. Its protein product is CASSYTLQGDYGYTF.

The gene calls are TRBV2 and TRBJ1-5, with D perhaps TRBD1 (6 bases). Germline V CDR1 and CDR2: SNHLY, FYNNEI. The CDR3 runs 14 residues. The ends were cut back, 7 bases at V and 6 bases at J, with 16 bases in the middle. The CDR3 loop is CASKMGAATQPQHF. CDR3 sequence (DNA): TGTGCCAGCAAGATGGGGGCCGCGACTCAGCCCCAGCATTTT.

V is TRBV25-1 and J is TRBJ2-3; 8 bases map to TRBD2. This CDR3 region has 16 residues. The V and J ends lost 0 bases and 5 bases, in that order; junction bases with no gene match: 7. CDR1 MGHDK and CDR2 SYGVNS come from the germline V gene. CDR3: CASSEYTGGRRDTQYF. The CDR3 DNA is TGTGCCAGCAGTGAATATACGGGGGGGCGCAGAGATACGCAGTATTTT.